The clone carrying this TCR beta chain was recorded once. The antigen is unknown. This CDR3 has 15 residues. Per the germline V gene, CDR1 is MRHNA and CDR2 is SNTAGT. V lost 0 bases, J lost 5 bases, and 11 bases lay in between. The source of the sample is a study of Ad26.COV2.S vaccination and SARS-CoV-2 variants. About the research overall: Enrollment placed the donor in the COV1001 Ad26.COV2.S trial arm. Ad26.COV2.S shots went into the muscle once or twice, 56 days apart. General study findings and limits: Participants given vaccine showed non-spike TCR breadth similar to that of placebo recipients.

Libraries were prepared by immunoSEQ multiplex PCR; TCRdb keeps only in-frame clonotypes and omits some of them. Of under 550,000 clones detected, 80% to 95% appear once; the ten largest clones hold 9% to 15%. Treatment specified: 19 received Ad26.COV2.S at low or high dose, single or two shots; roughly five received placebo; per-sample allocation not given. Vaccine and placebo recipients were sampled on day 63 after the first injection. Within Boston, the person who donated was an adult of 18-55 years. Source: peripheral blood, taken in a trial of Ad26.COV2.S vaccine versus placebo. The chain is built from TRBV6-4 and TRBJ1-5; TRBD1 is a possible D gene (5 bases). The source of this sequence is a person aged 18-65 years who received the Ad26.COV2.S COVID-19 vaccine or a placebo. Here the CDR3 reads CASSDSGRRDQPQHF. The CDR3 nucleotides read TGTGCCAGCAGTGACTCGGGACGCCGCGATCAGCCCCAGCATTTT.